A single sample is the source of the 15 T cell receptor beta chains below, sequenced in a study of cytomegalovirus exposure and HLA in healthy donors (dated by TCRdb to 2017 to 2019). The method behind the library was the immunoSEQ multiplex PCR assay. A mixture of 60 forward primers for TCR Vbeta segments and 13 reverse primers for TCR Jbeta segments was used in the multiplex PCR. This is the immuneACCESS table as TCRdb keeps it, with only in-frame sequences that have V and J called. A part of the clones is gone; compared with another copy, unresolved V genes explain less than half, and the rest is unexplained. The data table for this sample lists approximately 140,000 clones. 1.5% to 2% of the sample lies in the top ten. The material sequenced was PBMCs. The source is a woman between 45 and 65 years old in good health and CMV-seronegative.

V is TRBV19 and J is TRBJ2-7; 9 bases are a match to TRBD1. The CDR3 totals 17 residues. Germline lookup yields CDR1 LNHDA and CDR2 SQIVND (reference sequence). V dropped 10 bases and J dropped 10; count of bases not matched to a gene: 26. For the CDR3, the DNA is TGTGCCAAGATCGCACGAAACGGGACAGGGTATTTATTATTTCAGTACTTC. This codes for CAKIARNGTGYLLFQYF.

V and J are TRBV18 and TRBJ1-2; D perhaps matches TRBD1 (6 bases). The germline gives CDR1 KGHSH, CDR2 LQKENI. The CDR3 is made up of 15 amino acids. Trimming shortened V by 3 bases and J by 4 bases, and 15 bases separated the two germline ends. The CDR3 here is CASSPGQTAGYGYTF. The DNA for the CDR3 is TGTGCCAGCTCACCTGGACAGACAGCAGGCTATGGCTACACCTTC.

CDR3 coding DNA: TGTGCCAGCAGCTTTCTACTAGCGGGGGGTGGCGATACGCAGTATTTT. Translating gives CASSFLLAGGGDTQYF. The rearrangement uses TRBV5-6 and TRBJ2-3; 12 bases are shared with TRBD2. This CDR3 is built from 16 residues. With 2 bases clipped from V and 6 bases from J, the junction kept 7 bases outside the gene matches. Germline CDR1 is SGHDT and CDR2 is YYEEEE.

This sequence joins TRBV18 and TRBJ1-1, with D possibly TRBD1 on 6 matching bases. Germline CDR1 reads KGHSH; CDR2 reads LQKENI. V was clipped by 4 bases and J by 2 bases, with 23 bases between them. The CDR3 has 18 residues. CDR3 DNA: TGTGCCAGCTCACTTCAGCCCGGGACAACTACCCGCAACACTGAAGCTTTCTTT. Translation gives CASSLQPGTTTRNTEAFF.

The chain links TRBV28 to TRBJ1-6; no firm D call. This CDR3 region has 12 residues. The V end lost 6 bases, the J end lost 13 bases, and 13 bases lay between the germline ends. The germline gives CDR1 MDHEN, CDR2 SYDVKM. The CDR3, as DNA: TGTGCCAGCAGCTCTCTTAACACGCCCCTCCACTTT. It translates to CASSSLNTPLHF.

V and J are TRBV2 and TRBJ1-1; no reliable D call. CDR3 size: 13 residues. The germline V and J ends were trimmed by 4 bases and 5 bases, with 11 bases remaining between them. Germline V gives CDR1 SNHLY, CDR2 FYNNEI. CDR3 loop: CASSGWRDTEAFF. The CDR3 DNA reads TGTGCCAGCAGTGGATGGAGGGATACTGAAGCTTTCTTT.

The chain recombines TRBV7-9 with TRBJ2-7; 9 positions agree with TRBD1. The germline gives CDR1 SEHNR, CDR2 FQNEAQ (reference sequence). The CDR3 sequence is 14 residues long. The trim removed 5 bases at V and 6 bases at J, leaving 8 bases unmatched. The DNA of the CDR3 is TGTGCCAGCAGCGGGACAGGGACTGCGGGCGAGCAGTACTTC. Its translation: CASSGTGTAGEQYF. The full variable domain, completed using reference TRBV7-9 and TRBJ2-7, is DTGVSQNPRHKITKRGQNVTFRCDPISEHNRLYWYRQTLGQGPEFLTYFQNEAQLEKSRLLSDRFSAERPKGSFSTLEIQRTEQGDSAMYLCASSGTGTAGEQYFGPGTRLTVT.

The CDR3 is CASSFTSDEQFF. The CDR3 DNA is TGTGCCAGCAGCTTTACTAGCGATGAGCAGTTCTTC. The chain joins TRBV7-9 to TRBJ2-1; 7 bases are shared with TRBD2. The germline gives CDR1 SEHNR, CDR2 FQNEAQ (reference sequence). The CDR3 is 12 residues long. J was trimmed by 8 bases and V by 3 bases; bases with no gene match: 1. Full variable domain (missing parts from reference TRBV7-9 and TRBJ2-1): DTGVSQNPRHKITKRGQNVTFRCDPISEHNRLYWYRQTLGQGPEFLTYFQNEAQLEKSRLLSDRFSAERPKGSFSTLEIQRTEQGDSAMYLCASSFTSDEQFFGPGTRLTVL.

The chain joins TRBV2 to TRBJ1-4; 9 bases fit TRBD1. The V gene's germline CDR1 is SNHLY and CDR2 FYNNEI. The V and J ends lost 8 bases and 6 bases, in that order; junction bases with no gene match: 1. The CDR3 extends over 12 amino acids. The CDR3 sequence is CASGTGHEKLFF. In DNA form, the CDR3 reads TGTGCCAGCGGGACAGGGCATGAAAAACTGTTTTTT.

CDR3 protein: CASAGQANYEQYF. The CDR3 bases are TGTGCCAGCGCGGGACAGGCCAACTACGAGCAGTACTTC. The V gene is TRBV25-1, the J gene TRBJ2-5, with 8 positions matching TRBD1. Near its end, the DNA agrees better with TRBJ2-7, so the J call may be wrong. CDR1 and CDR2 from the germline V gene are MGHDK and SYGVNS. The CDR3 loop spans 13 amino acids.

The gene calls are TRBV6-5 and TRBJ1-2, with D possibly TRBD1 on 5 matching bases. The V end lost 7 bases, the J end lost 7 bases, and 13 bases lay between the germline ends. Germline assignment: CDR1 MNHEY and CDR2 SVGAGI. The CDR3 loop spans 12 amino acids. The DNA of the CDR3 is TGTGCCAGCACGTCAACAGGTAGTGGCTACACCTTC. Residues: CASTSTGSGYTF.

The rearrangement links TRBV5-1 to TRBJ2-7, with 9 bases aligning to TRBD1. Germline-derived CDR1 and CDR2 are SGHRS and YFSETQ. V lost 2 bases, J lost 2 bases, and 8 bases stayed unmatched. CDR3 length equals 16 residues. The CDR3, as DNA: TGCGCCAGCAGCTTAGCTCCGGGACAGGGCACCTACGAGCAGTACTTC. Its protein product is CASSLAPGQGTYEQYF.

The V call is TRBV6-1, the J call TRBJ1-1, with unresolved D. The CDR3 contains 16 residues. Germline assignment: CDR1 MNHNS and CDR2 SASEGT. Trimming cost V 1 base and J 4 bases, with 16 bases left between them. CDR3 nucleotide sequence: TGTGCCAGCAGTGAAGGTACCTTCTGGTTGAGCACTGAAGCTTTCTTT. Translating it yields CASSEGTFWLSTEAFF.

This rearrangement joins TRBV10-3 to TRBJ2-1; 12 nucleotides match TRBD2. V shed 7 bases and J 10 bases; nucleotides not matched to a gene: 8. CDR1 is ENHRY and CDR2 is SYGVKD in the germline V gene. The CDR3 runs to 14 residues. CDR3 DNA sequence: TGTGCCATCATGACTAGCGGGAGCCAGCGGGAGCAGTTCTTC. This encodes CAIMTSGSQREQFF.

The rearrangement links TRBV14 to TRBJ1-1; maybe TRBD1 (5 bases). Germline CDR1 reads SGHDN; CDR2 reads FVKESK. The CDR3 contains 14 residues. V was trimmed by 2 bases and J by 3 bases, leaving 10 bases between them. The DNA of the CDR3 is TGTGCCAGCAGCCAACCGGGAGGGGACACTGAAGCTTTCTTT. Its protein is CASSQPGGDTEAFF.